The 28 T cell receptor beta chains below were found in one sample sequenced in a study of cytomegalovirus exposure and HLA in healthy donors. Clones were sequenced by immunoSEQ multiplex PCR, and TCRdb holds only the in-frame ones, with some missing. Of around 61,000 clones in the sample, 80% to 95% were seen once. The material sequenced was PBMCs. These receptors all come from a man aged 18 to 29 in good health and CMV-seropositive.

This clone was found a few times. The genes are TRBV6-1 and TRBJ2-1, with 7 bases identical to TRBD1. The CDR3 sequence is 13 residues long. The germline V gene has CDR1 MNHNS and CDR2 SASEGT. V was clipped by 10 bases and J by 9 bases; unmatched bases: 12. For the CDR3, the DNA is TGTGCCACAAATGACAGGGAGCTGACTGAGCAGTTCTTC. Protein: CATNDRELTEQFF.

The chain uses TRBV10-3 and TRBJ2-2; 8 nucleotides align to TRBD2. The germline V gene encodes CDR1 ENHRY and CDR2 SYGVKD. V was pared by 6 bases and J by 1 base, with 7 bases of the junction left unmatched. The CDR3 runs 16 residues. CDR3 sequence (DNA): TGTGCCATCAGAGAATCTACTAGCGGGAACACCGGGGAGCTGTTTTTT. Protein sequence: CAIRESTSGNTGELFF.

The CDR3 reads CASSLQNEQYF. The CDR3 DNA reads TGTGCCAGCAGCTTGCAGAACGAGCAGTACTTC. The rearrangement joins TRBV5-6 to TRBJ2-7, with D unresolved. Trimming left V 1 base short and J 5 bases short, with 4 bases between. The CDR3 extends over 11 amino acids. Germline CDR1 and CDR2: SGHDT and YYEEEE.

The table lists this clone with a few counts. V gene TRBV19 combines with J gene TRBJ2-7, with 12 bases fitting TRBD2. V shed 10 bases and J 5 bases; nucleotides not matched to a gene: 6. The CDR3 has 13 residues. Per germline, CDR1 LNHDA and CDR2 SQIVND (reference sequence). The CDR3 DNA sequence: TGTGCCACCCGACTAGCGGGAGCCAACGAGCAGTACTTC. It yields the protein CATRLAGANEQYF.

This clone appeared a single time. CDR3 residues: CASTPGDQPQHF. The CDR3 region has the DNA TGTGCCAGCACTCCAGGGGATCAGCCCCAGCATTTT. The rearrangement joins TRBV28 to TRBJ1-5; TRBD1 is a possible D gene (6 bases). V lost 7 bases and J 5 bases, leaving 9 bases between the germline ends. The CDR3 is 12 residues long. Germline V gives CDR1 MDHEN, CDR2 SYDVKM.

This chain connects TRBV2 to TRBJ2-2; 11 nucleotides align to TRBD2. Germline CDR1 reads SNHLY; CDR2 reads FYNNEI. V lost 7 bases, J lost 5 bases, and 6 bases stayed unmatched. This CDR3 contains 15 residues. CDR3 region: CASTKTSGSTGELFF. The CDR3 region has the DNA TGTGCCAGCACTAAAACTAGCGGGAGTACCGGGGAGCTGTTTTTT.

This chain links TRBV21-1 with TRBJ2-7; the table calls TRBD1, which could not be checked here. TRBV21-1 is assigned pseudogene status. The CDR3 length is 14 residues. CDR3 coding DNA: TGTGCCAGCCCCCATGGGGGCGCCTCATACGAGCAGTACTTC. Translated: CASPHGGASYEQYF.

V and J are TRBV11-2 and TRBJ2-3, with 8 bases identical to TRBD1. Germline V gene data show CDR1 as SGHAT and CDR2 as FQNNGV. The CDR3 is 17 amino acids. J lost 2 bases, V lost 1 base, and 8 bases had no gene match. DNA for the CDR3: TGTGCCAGCAGCTTAGGGACAGGGAAAAGTTACACAGATACGCAGTATTTT. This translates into CASSLGTGKSYTDTQYF.

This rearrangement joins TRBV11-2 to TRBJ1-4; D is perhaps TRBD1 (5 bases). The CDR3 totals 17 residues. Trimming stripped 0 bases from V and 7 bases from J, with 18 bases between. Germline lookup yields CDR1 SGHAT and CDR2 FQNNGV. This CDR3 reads CASSLDPMAGRAEKLFF. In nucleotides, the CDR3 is TGTGCCAGCAGCTTAGATCCCATGGCAGGGAGGGCTGAAAAACTGTTTTTT.

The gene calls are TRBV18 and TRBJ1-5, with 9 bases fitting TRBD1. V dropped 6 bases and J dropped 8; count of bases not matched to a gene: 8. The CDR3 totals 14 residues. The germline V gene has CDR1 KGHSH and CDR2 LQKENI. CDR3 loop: CASSLGTGIEPQHF. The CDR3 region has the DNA TGTGCCAGCTCCCTGGGGACAGGGATTGAGCCCCAGCATTTT.

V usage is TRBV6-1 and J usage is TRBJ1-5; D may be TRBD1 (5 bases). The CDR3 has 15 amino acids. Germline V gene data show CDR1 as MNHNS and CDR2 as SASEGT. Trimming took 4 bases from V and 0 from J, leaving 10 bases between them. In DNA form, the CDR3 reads TGTGCCAGCAGTGTAGGAGGGACTAGCAATCAGCCCCAGCATTTT. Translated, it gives CASSVGGTSNQPQHF.

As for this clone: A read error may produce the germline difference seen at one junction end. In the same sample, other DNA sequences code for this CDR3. The CDR3 here is CASSQARGTGYGPEAFF. The CDR3 nucleotides are TGCGCCAGCAGCCAGGCCCGGGGGACAGGGTATGGGCCTGAAGCCTTCTTT. This sequence joins TRBV4-1 and TRBJ1-1; 9 nucleotides agree with TRBD1. The CDR3 runs 17 residues. CDR1 and CDR2 from the germline V gene are MGHRA and YSYEKL.

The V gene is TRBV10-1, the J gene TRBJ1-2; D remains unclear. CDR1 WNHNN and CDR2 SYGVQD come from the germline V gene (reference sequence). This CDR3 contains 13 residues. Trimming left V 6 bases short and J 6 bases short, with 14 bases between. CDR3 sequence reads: CASSETVADGYTF. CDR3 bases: TGCGCCAGCAGCGAGACGGTGGCGGATGGCTACACCTTC.

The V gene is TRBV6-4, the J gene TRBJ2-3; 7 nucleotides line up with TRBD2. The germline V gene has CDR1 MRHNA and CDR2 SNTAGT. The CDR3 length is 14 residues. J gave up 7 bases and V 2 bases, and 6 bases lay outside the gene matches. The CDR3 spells CASSDGQGGNTQYF. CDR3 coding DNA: TGTGCCAGCAGTGACGGTCAGGGAGGGAATACGCAGTATTTT.

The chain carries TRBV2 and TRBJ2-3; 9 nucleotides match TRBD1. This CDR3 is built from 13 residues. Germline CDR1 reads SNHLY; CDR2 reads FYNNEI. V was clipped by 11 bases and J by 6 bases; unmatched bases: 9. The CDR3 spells CAGGTGWSDTQYF. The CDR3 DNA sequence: TGTGCCGGAGGGACAGGGTGGTCCGATACGCAGTATTTT. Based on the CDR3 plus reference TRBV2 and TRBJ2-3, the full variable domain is EPEVTQTPSHQVTQMGQEVILRCVPISNHLYFYWYRQILGQKVEFLVSFYNNEISEKSEIFDDQFSVERPDGSNFTLKIRSTKLEDSAMYFCAGGTGWSDTQYFGPGTRLTVL.

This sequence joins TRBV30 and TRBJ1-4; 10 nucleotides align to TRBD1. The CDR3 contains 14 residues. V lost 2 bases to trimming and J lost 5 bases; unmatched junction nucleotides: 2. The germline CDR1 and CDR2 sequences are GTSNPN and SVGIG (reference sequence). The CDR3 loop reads CAWSRTGGNEKLFF. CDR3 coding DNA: TGTGCCTGGAGTCGGACAGGGGGAAATGAAAAACTGTTTTTT. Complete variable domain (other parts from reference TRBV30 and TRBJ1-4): SQTIHQWPATLVQPVGSPLSLECTVEGTSNPNLYWYRQAAGRGLQLLFYSVGIGQISSEVPQNLSASRPQDRQFILSSKKLLLSDSGFYLCAWSRTGGNEKLFFGSGTQLSVL.

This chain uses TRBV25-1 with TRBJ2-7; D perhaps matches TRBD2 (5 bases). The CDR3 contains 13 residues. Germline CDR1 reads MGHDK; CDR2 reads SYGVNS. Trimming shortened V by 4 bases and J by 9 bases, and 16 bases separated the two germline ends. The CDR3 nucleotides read TGTGCCAGCAGTGGGACTCCTACATTTGGGCAGTACTTC. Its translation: CASSGTPTFGQYF.

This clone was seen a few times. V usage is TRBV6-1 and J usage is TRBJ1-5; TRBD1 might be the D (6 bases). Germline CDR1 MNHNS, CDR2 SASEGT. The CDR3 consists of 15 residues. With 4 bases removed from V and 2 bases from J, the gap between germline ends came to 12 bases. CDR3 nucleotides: TGTGCCAGCAGTGTGGACAGTGGGGGCAATCAGCCCCAGCATTTT. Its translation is CASSVDSGGNQPQHF.

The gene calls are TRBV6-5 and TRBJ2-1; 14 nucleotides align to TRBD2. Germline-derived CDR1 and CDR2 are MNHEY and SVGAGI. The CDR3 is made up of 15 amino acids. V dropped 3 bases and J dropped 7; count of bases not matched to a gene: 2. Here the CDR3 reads CASSYGTSGSNEQFF. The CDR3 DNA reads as TGTGCCAGCAGTTATGGGACTAGCGGGAGTAATGAGCAGTTCTTC.

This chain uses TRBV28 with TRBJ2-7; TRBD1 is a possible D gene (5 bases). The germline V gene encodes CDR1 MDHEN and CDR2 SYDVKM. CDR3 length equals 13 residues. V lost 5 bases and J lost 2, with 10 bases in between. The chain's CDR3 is CASSDRFTYEQYF. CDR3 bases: TGTGCCAGCAGTGACAGATTCACCTACGAGCAGTACTTC.

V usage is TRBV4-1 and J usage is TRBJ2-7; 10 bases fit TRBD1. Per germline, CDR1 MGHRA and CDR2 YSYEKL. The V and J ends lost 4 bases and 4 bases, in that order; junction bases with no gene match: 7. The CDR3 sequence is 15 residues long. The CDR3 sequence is CASSRTGTGDYEQYF. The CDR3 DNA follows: TGCGCCAGCAGCCGGACGGGGACAGGGGATTACGAGCAGTACTTC.

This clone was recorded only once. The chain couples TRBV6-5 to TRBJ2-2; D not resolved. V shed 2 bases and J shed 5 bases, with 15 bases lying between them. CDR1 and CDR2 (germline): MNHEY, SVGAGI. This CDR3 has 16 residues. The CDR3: CASSYHPSVETGELFF. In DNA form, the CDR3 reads TGTGCCAGCAGTTACCACCCGTCGGTTGAGACCGGGGAGCTGTTTTTT.

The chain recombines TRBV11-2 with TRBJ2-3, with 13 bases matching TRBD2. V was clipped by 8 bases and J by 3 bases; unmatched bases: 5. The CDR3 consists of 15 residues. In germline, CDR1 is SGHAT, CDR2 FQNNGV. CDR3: CASQTSGRGTDTQYF. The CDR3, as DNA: TGTGCCAGCCAAACTAGCGGGAGGGGAACAGATACGCAGTATTTT.

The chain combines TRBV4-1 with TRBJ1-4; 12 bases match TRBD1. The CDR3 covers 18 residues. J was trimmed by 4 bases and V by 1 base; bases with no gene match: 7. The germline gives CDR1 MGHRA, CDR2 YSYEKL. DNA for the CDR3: TGCGCCAGCAGCCAAGGGGACAGGGGGCACAAGGGTAATGAAAAACTGTTTTTT. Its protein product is CASSQGDRGHKGNEKLFF.

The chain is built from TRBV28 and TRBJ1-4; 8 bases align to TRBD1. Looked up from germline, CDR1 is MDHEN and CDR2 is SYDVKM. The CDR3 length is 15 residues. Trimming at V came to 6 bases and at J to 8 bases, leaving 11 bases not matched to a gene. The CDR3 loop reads CASSRPGTGAEKLFF. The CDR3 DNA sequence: TGTGCCAGCAGCCGTCCCGGGACAGGTGCGGAAAAACTGTTTTTT.

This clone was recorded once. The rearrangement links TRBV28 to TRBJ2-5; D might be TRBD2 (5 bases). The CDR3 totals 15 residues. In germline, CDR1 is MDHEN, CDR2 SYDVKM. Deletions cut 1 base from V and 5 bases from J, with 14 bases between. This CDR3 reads CASSLLSSDGETQYF. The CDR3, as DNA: TGTGCCAGCAGTTTATTAAGTAGCGACGGGGAGACCCAGTACTTC.

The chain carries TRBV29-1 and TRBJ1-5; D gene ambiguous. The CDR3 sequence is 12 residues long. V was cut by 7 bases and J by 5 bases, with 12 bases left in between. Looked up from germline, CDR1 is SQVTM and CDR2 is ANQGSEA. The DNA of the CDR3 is TGCAGCGCTGGTCATGGAGATCAGCCCCAGCATTTT. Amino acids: CSAGHGDQPQHF.

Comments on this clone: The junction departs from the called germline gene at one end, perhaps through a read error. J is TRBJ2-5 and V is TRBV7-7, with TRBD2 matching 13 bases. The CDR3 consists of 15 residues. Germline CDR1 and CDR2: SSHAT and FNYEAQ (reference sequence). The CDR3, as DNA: TGTGCTAGCACCCGGACTAGCGGGAGCGCCGAGACCCAGTACTTC. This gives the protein CASTRTSGSAETQYF.